These 29 T cell receptor beta chains originate from one sample sequenced in a study of OX40 agonist ivuxolimab in advanced cancers. TCRdb's copy holds only in-frame clones and misses some; the assay was immunoSEQ multiplex PCR. The data show approximately 33,000 clones, 70% to 90% seen once. This sample comprised CD4+ or CD8+ T cells sorted from blood, obtained in a trial of the OX40 agonist ivuxolimab. These receptors were taken from an adult with an advanced solid tumor such as melanoma, head and neck, liver or kidney cancer.

The chain employs TRBV6-1 and TRBJ2-7; weak D call: TRBD1 (6 bases). This CDR3 is built from 15 residues. The germline CDR1 and CDR2 sequences are MNHNS and SASEGT. V was shortened by 2 bases and J by 2 bases, with 13 bases between the two germline ends. CDR3: CASSELDSSTYEQYF. The CDR3 nucleotides read TGTGCCAGCAGTGAATTGGACAGTTCGACCTACGAGCAGTACTTC.

CDR3 sequence (DNA): TGTGCCAGCAAGGGGGACACTGAAGCTTTCTTT. This gives the protein CASKGDTEAFF. The gene calls are TRBV5-6 and TRBJ1-1; a weak D match, TRBD1 (6 bases). This CDR3 comprises 11 residues. The germline gives CDR1 SGHDT, CDR2 YYEEEE. Trimming shortened V by 6 bases and J by 3 bases, and 6 bases separated the two germline ends.

The chain joins TRBV28 to TRBJ2-5; TRBD1 matches at 7 bases. The CDR3 covers 16 residues. Germline V lookup: CDR1 MDHEN, CDR2 SYDVKM. The V and J ends lost 4 bases and 2 bases, in that order; junction bases with no gene match: 10. The CDR3 is CASSYLGTVDQETQYF. CDR3 DNA: TGTGCCAGCAGTTACCTGGGGACAGTCGATCAAGAGACCCAGTACTTC.

This clone was counted only a few times. The chain has TRBV10-3 and TRBJ2-7; D might be TRBD1 or TRBD2, each matching 5 bases. Between the trimmed V and J ends, which lost 10 bases and 3 bases, there was a span of 13 bases. The germline V gene has CDR1 ENHRY and CDR2 SYGVKD. The CDR3 has 12 amino acids. For the CDR3, the DNA is TGTGCCAGCACCGGGACCGACTACGAGCAGTACTTC. This codes for CASTGTDYEQYF.

The table lists this clone with a few counts. The chain links TRBV19 to TRBJ2-2; D might be TRBD2 (6 bases). The CDR3 totals 15 residues. V lost 3 bases and J lost 4, with 12 bases in between. The germline gives CDR1 LNHDA, CDR2 SQIVND (reference sequence). CDR3 in DNA: TGTGCCAGTAGTATTTCGGGGGTCGTCACCGGGGAGCTGTTTTTT. Encoded protein: CASSISGVVTGELFF.

The chain couples TRBV2 to TRBJ1-1; D perhaps matches TRBD1 (6 bases). CDR3 length: 14 amino acids. V shed 4 bases and J shed 6 bases, with 15 bases lying between them. Per germline, CDR1 SNHLY and CDR2 FYNNEI. CDR3 sequence: CASSGVRGKAEAFF. The CDR3 bases are TGTGCCAGCAGTGGAGTCAGGGGCAAGGCTGAAGCTTTCTTT.

This CDR3 reads CSVLPQQETTQYF. CDR3 DNA sequence: TGCAGCGTCCTCCCGCAACAGGAAACTACGCAGTATTTT. This sequence joins TRBV29-1 and TRBJ2-3, with D possibly matching TRBD1 (5 bases). The CDR3 is made up of 13 amino acids. Germline V gene sequence: CDR1 SQVTM, CDR2 ANQGSEA. V shed 6 bases and J shed 8 bases, with 18 bases lying between them.

The rearrangement uses TRBV6-1 and TRBJ2-7, with 8 bases lining up with TRBD2. V shed 2 bases, J shed 1 base, and the junction held 16 bases outside the gene matches. This CDR3 comprises 19 residues. Germline CDR1 reads MNHNS; CDR2 reads SASEGT. The CDR3 spells CASSERTSIVSGTSYEQYF. In nucleotides, the CDR3 is TGTGCCAGCAGTGAACGGACTTCAATAGTTAGCGGGACTTCCTACGAGCAGTACTTC.

The gene calls are TRBV4-1 and TRBJ2-1; D ambiguous. The CDR3 length is 15 residues. V lost 1 base and J 8 bases, leaving 15 bases between the germline ends. The germline CDR1 and CDR2 sequences are MGHRA and YSYEKL. CDR3 nucleotides: TGCGCCAGCAGCCAAGGTTCGGACCGGTCCGATGAGCAGTTCTTC. Translation: CASSQGSDRSDEQFF.

V gene TRBV12-2 combines with J gene TRBJ2-3; TRBD1, the D gene given by the table, was not confirmed from the DNA. TRBV12-2 counts as a pseudogene. CDR3 size: 15 residues. Here the CDR3 DNA reads TGTGCAAGTCGCATGGACAGGGGGGAGACAGATACGCAGTATTTT. The encoded protein is CASRMDRGETDTQYF.

This rearrangement joins TRBV9 to TRBJ2-1; the D gene is possibly TRBD2 (6 bases). Germline CDR1 SGDLS, CDR2 YYNGEE. This CDR3 region has 14 residues. Trimming removed 3 bases from V and 8 bases from J, with 15 bases in between. In nucleotides, the CDR3 is TGTGCCAGCAGCGGCGGGACCCCGCAGGATGAGCAGTTCTTC. Translating it yields CASSGGTPQDEQFF.

The CDR3, as DNA: TGTGCCAGCAGCTTGGGGCTGGGGGCTAGTATGGGCTATGGCTACACCTTC. Its protein is CASSLGLGASMGYGYTF. V usage is TRBV13 and J usage is TRBJ1-2, with D possibly matching TRBD1 (6 bases). The CDR3 totals 17 residues. V lost 3 bases, J lost 4 bases, and 21 bases lay in between. Per the germline V gene, CDR1 is PRHDT and CDR2 is FYEKMQ (reference sequence).

The rearrangement uses TRBV9 and TRBJ1-5; D uncertain. Deletions cut 6 bases from V and 0 bases from J, with 10 bases between. In germline, CDR1 is SGDLS, CDR2 YYNGEE. The CDR3 runs 14 residues. The CDR3 loop reads CASNRDGSNQPQHF. The CDR3 DNA follows: TGTGCCAGCAACAGAGACGGTAGCAATCAGCCCCAGCATTTT.

Written as DNA, the CDR3 is TGCAGCGTTGCAGAGGGTTTGAACACTGAAGCTTTCTTT. This sequence encodes CSVAEGLNTEAFF. This chain uses TRBV29-1 with TRBJ1-1; D is unresolved. Germline CDR1 and CDR2: SQVTM and ANQGSEA. CDR3 length equals 13 residues. With 4 bases removed from V and 0 bases from J, the gap between germline ends came to 9 bases. The complete variable domain, with remaining parts taken from reference TRBV29-1 and TRBJ1-1, reads SAVISQKPSRDICQRGTSLTIQCQVDSQVTMMFWYRQQPGQSLTLIATANQGSEATYESGFVIDKFPISRPNLTFSTLTVSNMSPEDSSIYLCSVAEGLNTEAFFGQGTRLTVV.

This sequence joins TRBV5-5 and TRBJ2-7; D not certain. The CDR3 is 12 amino acids. Trimming pared 2 bases from V and 4 bases from J, leaving 7 bases between. CDR1 and CDR2 (germline): SGHKS, YYEKEE (reference sequence). CDR3 nucleotides: TGTGCCAGCAGCTTCGACTGGTACGAGCAGTACTTC. Translated, it gives CASSFDWYEQYF. The entire variable domain, with the rest obtained from reference TRBV5-5 and TRBJ2-7, is as follows: DAGVTQSPTHLIKTRGQQVTLRCSPISGHKSVSWYQQVLGQGPQFIFQYYEKEERGRGNFPDRFSARQFPNYSSELNVNALLLGDSALYLCASSFDWYEQYFGPGTRLTVT.

The chain joins TRBV7-6 to TRBJ2-7; 8 bases are a match to TRBD2. V lost 1 base to trimming and J lost 1 base; unmatched junction nucleotides: 6. The germline gives CDR1 SGHVS, CDR2 FNYEAQ. This CDR3 has 16 residues. The CDR3 sequence: CASSLGPGLGSYEQYF. The CDR3 DNA reads TGTGCCAGCAGCTTAGGTCCGGGACTAGGTTCCTACGAGCAGTACTTC.

The rearrangement joins TRBV5-1 to TRBJ2-7, with D possibly TRBD1 on 5 matching bases. The V end lost 0 bases, the J end lost 5 bases, and 6 bases lay between the germline ends. The CDR3 runs to 12 residues. Germline CDR1 SGHRS, CDR2 YFSETQ. CDR3 bases: TGCGCCAGCAGCTTGGGACAGCACGAGCAGTACTTC. Residues: CASSLGQHEQYF.

The chain links TRBV4-2 to TRBJ2-7; D not resolved. Per germline, CDR1 LGHNA and CDR2 YNFKEQ. This CDR3 comprises 16 residues. Trimming took 0 bases from V and 3 from J, leaving 15 bases between them. CDR3: CASSQDLGAVNYEQYF. The CDR3 nucleotides read TGTGCCAGCAGCCAAGATCTCGGCGCGGTCAACTACGAGCAGTACTTC.

This clone came up once. The chain carries TRBV19 and TRBJ1-2; perhaps TRBD1 as D (6 bases). The CDR3 runs to 15 residues. Germline CDR1 LNHDA, CDR2 SQIVND (reference sequence). V was cut by 3 bases and J by 8 bases, with 19 bases left in between. DNA for the CDR3: TGTGCCAGTAGTATGTCTACAGGGTTCAAGGAAGGCTACACCTTC. It yields the protein CASSMSTGFKEGYTF.

This chain connects TRBV14 to TRBJ2-3; D not resolved. Germline CDR1 is SGHDN and CDR2 is FVKESK. V was clipped by 4 bases and J by 0 bases, with 11 bases between them. The CDR3 totals 15 residues. The CDR3: CASSPLIASTDTQYF. In DNA, the CDR3 is TGTGCCAGCAGCCCTTTGATTGCGAGCACAGATACGCAGTATTTT.

The V and J genes are TRBV19 and TRBJ1-1, with a possible D match to TRBD1 (6 bases). Trimming took 10 bases from V and 1 from J, leaving 25 bases between them. Germline V gives CDR1 LNHDA, CDR2 SQIVND (reference sequence). The CDR3 contains 17 residues. The DNA of the CDR3 is TGTGCCACCCGTACCGGGACACTCACCTTCGGGAACACTGAAGCTTTCTTT. Translation gives CATRTGTLTFGNTEAFF.

The chain joins TRBV5-1 to TRBJ1-1; D ambiguous. Trimming cost V 0 bases and J 7 bases, with 7 bases left between them. The CDR3 contains 12 residues. Germline values: CDR1 SGHRS, CDR2 YFSETQ. The CDR3 DNA sequence: TGCGCCAGCAGCTTGGAGGGCCATGAAGCTTTCTTT. It encodes CASSLEGHEAFF.

The chain joins TRBV19 to TRBJ2-3; D is perhaps TRBD2 (7 bases). V gave up 6 bases and J gave up 4 bases, with 20 bases separating them. CDR3 length: 16 residues. Germline V gives CDR1 LNHDA, CDR2 SQIVND (reference sequence). The CDR3 loop reads CASSRWDYAGADTQYF. For the CDR3, the DNA is TGTGCCAGTAGCAGATGGGACTATGCAGGGGCAGATACGCAGTATTTT. Filled out from reference TRBV19 and TRBJ2-3, the complete variable domain reads DGGITQSPKYLFRKEGQNVTLSCEQNLNHDAMYWYRQDPGQGLRLIYYSQIVNDFQKGDIAEGYSVSREKKESFPLTVTSAQKNPTAFYLCASSRWDYAGADTQYFGPGTRLTVL.

This clone was picked up one time. This chain links TRBV4-1 with TRBJ1-5; D might be TRBD1 (6 bases). The CDR3 has 15 amino acids. In germline, CDR1 is MGHRA, CDR2 YSYEKL. Trimming left V 2 bases short and J 3 bases short, with 11 bases between. For the CDR3, the DNA is TGCGCCAGCAGCCAATGGGACAACCTCAATCAGCCCCAGCATTTT. It specifies CASSQWDNLNQPQHF.

The chain uses TRBV15 and TRBJ2-7; 7 bases are shared with TRBD1. This CDR3 region has 15 residues. Germline trimming cut 0 bases from V and 5 bases from J; bases unmatched to any gene: 7. Germline CDR1 is LNHNV and CDR2 is YYDKDF (reference sequence). Written as DNA, the CDR3 is TGTGCCACCAGCAGAGAAGGGACAGAGCTTGACGAGCAGTACTTC. Translated, it gives CATSREGTELDEQYF.

V is TRBV4-3 and J is TRBJ1-2, with D unresolved. The V end was cut by 0 bases, the J end by 4 bases, with 12 bases between. Germline V lookup: CDR1 LGHNA, CDR2 YSLEER. This CDR3 is 15 amino acids long. In nucleotides, the CDR3 is TGCGCCAGCAGCCAAGATTTTCGGGCCGTCTATGGCTACACCTTC. Protein product: CASSQDFRAVYGYTF.

In nucleotides, the CDR3 is TGTGCCAGCAGTAAGCTAGCGGGAGATTCAGATACGCAGTATTTT. This sequence encodes CASSKLAGDSDTQYF. V usage is TRBV6-1 and J usage is TRBJ2-3, with 10 bases identical to TRBD2. The CDR3 loop spans 15 amino acids. CDR1 and CDR2 (germline): MNHNS, SASEGT. The V gene end was trimmed by 5 bases and the J gene end by 4 bases; junction bases not matched to a gene: 6.

The chain recombines TRBV6-6 with TRBJ2-7; no firm D call. Trimming removed 7 bases at V and 2 bases at J, with 9 bases between. Germline values: CDR1 MNHNY, CDR2 SVGAGI (reference sequence). The length of the CDR3 is 12 residues. DNA of the CDR3: TGTGCCAGCACCTTAGATCCCTACGAGCAGTACTTC. Its translation: CASTLDPYEQYF.

This sequence joins TRBV4-1 and TRBJ2-1, with TRBD2 identical over 9 bases. With 6 bases clipped from V and 8 bases from J, the junction kept 11 bases outside the gene matches. This CDR3 comprises 15 residues. Germline loops: CDR1 MGHRA, CDR2 YSYEKL. CDR3 protein: CASSPAGTSTYEQFF. The CDR3 DNA follows: TGCGCCAGCAGTCCGGCCGGGACTAGCACGTATGAGCAGTTCTTC.